The clone carrying this T cell receptor (beta chain) was picked up a small number of times. The antigen is not known. The germline gives CDR1 SGHVS, CDR2 FQNEAQ. The CDR3 totals 18 residues. J lost 4 bases, V lost 5 bases, and 16 bases had no gene match. The data were taken from a study of blood T cells in healthy people across ages. Study context: About one barcoded TCR beta cDNA was captured per two T cells. Regarding the study as a whole: Without sorted subsets, naive and antigen-experienced compartments could not be conclusively compared.

The donors, healthy Caucasians from Russia, were aged about 6 to 95. Using a J-beta primer mix together with a sample-barcoded 5' primer, a second PCR was run for roughly 7 to 11 cycles. TCRdb ran MiXCR on the 5' RACE reads and lists one entry per CDR3 protein. This sample has under 1,000,000 distinct CDR3 sequences, with about 45% found just once. The sequenced sample was blood. The chain is built from TRBV7-8 and TRBJ2-3, with TRBD1 matching over 9 bases. This sequence was found in an elderly man in good health. CDR3 coding DNA: TGTGCCAGCAGCCCCTCGATCGCGGGACAGGGTTGGTCAGATACGCAGTATTTT. Translated: CASSPSIAGQGWSDTQYF.